The rows below give T cell receptor beta chains drawn from one sample of a study of Tregs in tolerant kidney transplant recipients. The protocol was immunoSEQ multiplex PCR, while the TCRdb copy is restricted to in-frame clones and leaves out a portion. The sample shows around 61,000 clones, roughly 86% of them seen only once. The input for sequencing was CD4+ T cells from blood (PBMCs), taken 6 months after the transplant. The receptor set was obtained from a human patient who received a combined kidney and bone marrow transplant. Some T cells here may be from the graft donor. The conserved cysteine and the conserved F or W are not part of the CDR3 here.

>TRBJ2-1|TRBV11-3
ASSLDLTIPNEQF
>.|TRBV5-1
ASSFRASAYEQY
>TRBJ2-2|TRBV7-3
ASSPGTSGAFSSANTGELF
>TRBJ1-5|TRBV6-5
ASSYQNGGGQPQH
>.|TRBV7-8
ASSLGTAYYEQY
>TRBJ2-2|TRBV5-5
ASSLTVNTGELF
>TRBJ2-4|TRBV30
AWGTGNIQY
>TRBJ2-7|TRBV7-2
ASSLVHYEQY
>TRBJ2-1|TRBV7-3
ASSSLNAGATYNEQF
>TRBJ1-5|TRBV12-5
ASGPDREGNQPQH
>TRBJ1-1|TRBV7-9
ASRKWDRENTEAF
>TRBJ2-2|TRBV28
ASSSPSSGSGELF
>TRBJ2-5|TRBV28
ASSEQGTGQETQY
>TRBJ2-5|TRBV27
ASSRWTGDWKTQY
>TRBJ1-3|TRBV7-3
ASSLMSLENSGNTIY
>TRBJ1-2|TRBV11-2
ASSQLRQSGYGYT
>TRBJ2-3|TRBV7-9
ASSRDRVTDTQY
>.|TRBV13
ASSPIRGFEQY
>TRBJ2-7|TRBV4-1
ASSQGLVDRGGEQY
>TRBJ2-7|TRBV20-1
SARFLFEQY
>TRBJ2-5|TRBV11-1
ASSHRGTVGTQY
>TRBJ1-1|TRBV4-1
ASRQLTVTNTEAF
>TRBJ1-5|TRBV11-2
ASSLDWAGSQPQH
>TRBJ2-7|TRBV7-6
ASSSTGQVNGEQY
>TRBJ2-1|TRBV18
ASSLSGFIYNEQF
>TRBJ2-1|TRBV2
ASSPPSGRGYNEQF
>TRBJ1-5|TRBV10-1
ASSDRAGNQPQH
>TRBJ1-6|TRBV6-1
ASSETRGSGTYNSPLH
>TRBJ2-3|TRBV9
ASSVPGGLAGPTQY
>TRBJ1-3|TRBV18
ASSPGRGNTIY
>TRBJ1-5|TRBV30
AWSVLGGKQPQH
>TRBJ2-7|TRBV7-3
ASSPQGRGAGYEQY
>TRBJ1-1|TRBV5-1
ASSPERRNTEAF
>TRBJ2-6|TRBV28
ASSLPGQGFSGANVLT
>TRBJ2-7|TRBV4-1
ASSQAGTVSYEQY
>TRBJ1-1|TRBV5-1
ASSQSGTGATEAF
>TRBJ2-3|TRBV4-3
ASSQDSYSTDTQY
>TRBJ1-2|TRBV7-2
ASSREGGYGYT
>TRBJ2-5|TRBV23-1
ASSQSWRGCMKTQY
>TRBJ2-1|TRBV7-3
ASSPGLAAYNEQF
>TRBJ1-1|TRBV27
ASSYRGLGTEAF
>TRBJ1-5|TRBV5-6
ASSRLSTGNQPQH
>TRBJ2-7|TRBV7-2
ASRPSRGPGEQY
>TRBJ2-2|TRBV18
ASSPLIAYTGELF
>TRBJ2-3|TRBV6-6
ASKVEAGTDTQY
>TRBJ1-2|TRBV7-2
ASSPSGQGRGYT
>TRBJ2-5|TRBV7-2
ASSFRGIETQY
>TRBJ1-3|TRBV5-6
ASSLVPGQGRANTIY
>TRBJ2-3|TRBV30
AWTPGVGTDTQY
>TRBJ2-1|TRBV7-3
ASSLDRIVYNEQF
>TRBJ2-1|TRBV2
ASCLAGSYNEQF
>TRBJ1-2|TRBV30
AWSGGGYGYT
>TRBJ1-5|TRBV5-1
ASSLVPTGGNQPQH
>TRBJ2-1|TRBV29-1
SVGTGRGPYNEQF
>TRBJ1-1|TRBV2
ASSGWGELTEAF
>TRBJ2-3|TRBV29-1
SVWSLAADTQY
>TRBJ1-1|TRBV18
ASSTTGNTEAF
>TRBJ2-5|TRBV12-5
ASGLESKRQSTSGVLQETQY
>TRBJ2-7|TRBV11-2
ASSSKTGPAYEQY
>TRBJ2-1|TRBV7-2
ASSGTVNEQF